These 10 T cell receptor beta chains were all obtained from the same sample, sequenced in a study of beta chain features in type 1 diabetes. Study results and caveats: The study found moderately but significantly shorter TCRB CDR3s in all four CD4+ subsets of Type 1 diabetes patients.

These receptors have no identified antigens. TCRB transcripts that were expressed got sequenced, as all of the isolated RNA had been reverse transcribed. Repertoires were generated with immunoSEQ multiplex PCR, while TCRdb's copy carries only in-frame clones and drops some. The data hold a few hundred thousand clones, with about 13% observed a single time. The sample consisted of naive CD4+ T cells from blood. These receptors came from a woman under 30 with type 1 diabetes.

The chain combines TRBV19 with TRBJ2-3; D might be TRBD2 (5 bases). Trimming cost V 1 base and J 5 bases, with 10 bases left between them. The CDR3 has 14 residues. CDR1 and CDR2 from the germline V gene are LNHDA and SQIVND (reference sequence). The CDR3 spells CASSIVPREDTQYF. DNA of the CDR3: TGTGCCAGTAGTATAGTTCCGAGGGAAGATACGCAGTATTTT.

This clone has more than one count but fewer than ten. CDR3 sequence: CASSNLQVYNEQFF. In nucleotides, the CDR3 is TGTGCCAGCAGTAACCTACAGGTATACAATGAGCAGTTCTTC. The genes are TRBV28 and TRBJ2-1; TRBD1 is a possible D gene (5 bases). The CDR3 runs 14 residues. Trimming cost V 5 bases and J 4 bases, with 12 bases left between them. Germline V gives CDR1 MDHEN, CDR2 SYDVKM.

This clone turned up a few times. The chain is built from TRBV19 and TRBJ2-3, with a tentative D call TRBD2 (5 bases). The CDR3 is 14 residues long. From germline, CDR1 is LNHDA and CDR2 SQIVND (reference sequence). Trimming left V 6 bases short and J 4 bases short, with 14 bases between. CDR3 amino acids: CASRPGRGSDTQYF. The CDR3 DNA follows: TGTGCCAGTAGACCTGGACGGGGATCAGATACGCAGTATTTT. The full variable domain, completed using reference TRBV19 and TRBJ2-3, is DGGITQSPKYLFRKEGQNVTLSCEQNLNHDAMYWYRQDPGQGLRLIYYSQIVNDFQKGDIAEGYSVSREKKESFPLTVTSAQKNPTAFYLCASRPGRGSDTQYFGPGTRLTVL.

This clone has only a few counts. The chain is built from TRBV7-2 and TRBJ2-7; 12 bases are shared with TRBD2. Looked up from germline, CDR1 is SGHTA and CDR2 is FQGNSA. The CDR3 runs 14 residues. With V trimmed by 3 bases and J by 12 bases, 9 bases remained unmatched. The CDR3 nucleotides read TGTGCCAGCAGCTTCGGGCTAGCGGGAGGGAGGCTGTACTTC. Its translation: CASSFGLAGGRLYF.

This chain links TRBV29-1 with TRBJ2-3; TRBD2 aligns across 8 bases. The CDR3 contains 14 residues. After removal of 4 bases from V and 5 bases from J, the junction contained 8 bases not matched to a gene. Germline-derived CDR1 and CDR2 are SQVTM and ANQGSEA. CDR3 residues: CSVGKRESVDTQYF. CDR3 coding DNA: TGCAGCGTTGGAAAGCGGGAGTCGGTAGATACGCAGTATTTT.

The chain is built from TRBV7-9 and TRBJ2-3; D possibly corresponds to TRBD1 (7 bases). The length of the CDR3 is 16 residues. Germline CDR1 and CDR2: SEHNR and FQNEAQ (reference sequence). V gave up 5 bases and J gave up 0 bases, with 15 bases separating them. CDR3 in amino acids: CASSPKQGTSTDTQYF. The CDR3 DNA is TGTGCCAGCAGCCCGAAACAGGGGACTAGCACAGATACGCAGTATTTT.

The chain employs TRBV9 and TRBJ2-5; TRBD2 matches 14 bases. Germline V gene data show CDR1 as SGDLS and CDR2 as YYNGEE. This CDR3 has 16 residues. The V and J ends lost 0 bases and 5 bases, in that order; junction bases with no gene match: 3. The CDR3 coding sequence is TGTGCCAGCAGCGTAGGACTAGCGGGAGGGGGGGAGACCCAGTACTTC. It codes for CASSVGLAGGGETQYF.

The V gene is TRBV30, the J gene TRBJ2-1, with D unclear. From germline, CDR1 is GTSNPN and CDR2 SVGIG (reference sequence). V gave up 0 bases and J gave up 10 bases, with 10 bases separating them. The CDR3 totals 12 residues. The DNA of the CDR3 is TGTGCCTGGAGTGTAATCTCGAGAGAGCAGTTCTTC. Protein sequence: CAWSVISREQFF. Full variable domain (missing parts from reference TRBV30 and TRBJ2-1): SQTIHQWPATLVQPVGSPLSLECTVEGTSNPNLYWYRQAAGRGLQLLFYSVGIGQISSEVPQNLSASRPQDRQFILSSKKLLLSDSGFYLCAWSVISREQFFGPGTRLTVL.

The gene calls are TRBV7-9 and TRBJ2-1; 10 nucleotides agree with TRBD2. CDR1 SEHNR and CDR2 FQNEAQ come from the germline V gene (reference sequence). The CDR3 consists of 15 residues. V gave up 7 bases and J gave up 2 bases; unmatched junction bases: 5. The chain's CDR3 is CASTRTSGAYNEQFF. DNA for the CDR3: TGTGCCAGCACCCGGACTAGCGGTGCCTACAATGAGCAGTTCTTC.

The V gene is TRBV29-1, the J gene TRBJ1-2, with 11 positions matching TRBD1. The CDR3 has 15 amino acids. With V trimmed by 2 bases and J by 4 bases, 6 bases remained unmatched. CDR1 is SQVTM and CDR2 is ANQGSEA in the germline V gene. This CDR3 reads CSVEPDRGRIYGYTF. The CDR3 DNA is TGCAGCGTTGAACCGGACAGGGGGCGTATCTATGGCTACACCTTC.